This TCR beta chain was sequenced during a study of blood T cell repertoires in COVID-19. In the study overall: Sites across the United States, Italy and Spain contributed samples from acute and convalescent COVID-19. T cells, B-cell-depleted T cells, or PBMCs supplied cDNA or gDNA.

In the source study's methods: Amplified reference gene primers provided the basis for estimating nucleated cell counts. TCRdb keeps only in-frame clones here, not all; method: immunoSEQ multiplex PCR. Clone size and the V and J calls come from that table; the DNA yielded D and trimming. This table has 200,000 or so clones, about 88% appearing once. V was pared by 3 bases and J by 0 bases, with 9 bases of the junction left unmatched. This CDR3 region has 18 residues. Germline CDR1 KGHSH, CDR2 LQKENI. The V and J genes are TRBV18 and TRBJ2-5; 11 bases are a match to TRBD2. The source is a man between 70 and 80 years old with active or convalescent COVID-19. Sequencing used peripheral blood. CDR3 sequence: CASSPARGTSGHQETQYF. As DNA, the CDR3 is TGTGCCAGCTCACCGGCTAGGGGGACTAGCGGCCACCAAGAGACCCAGTACTTC.